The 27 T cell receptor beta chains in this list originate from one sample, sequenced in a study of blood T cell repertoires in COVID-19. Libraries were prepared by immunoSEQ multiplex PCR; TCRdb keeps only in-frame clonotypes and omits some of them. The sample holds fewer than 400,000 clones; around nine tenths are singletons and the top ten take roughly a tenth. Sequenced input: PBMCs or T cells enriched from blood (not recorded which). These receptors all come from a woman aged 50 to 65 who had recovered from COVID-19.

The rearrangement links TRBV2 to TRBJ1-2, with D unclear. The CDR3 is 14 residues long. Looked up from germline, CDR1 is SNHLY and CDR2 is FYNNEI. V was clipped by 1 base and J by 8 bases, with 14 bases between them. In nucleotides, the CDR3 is TGTGCCAGCAGTGAAGGGGTAGGGAGTCACGGCTACACCTTC. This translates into CASSEGVGSHGYTF.

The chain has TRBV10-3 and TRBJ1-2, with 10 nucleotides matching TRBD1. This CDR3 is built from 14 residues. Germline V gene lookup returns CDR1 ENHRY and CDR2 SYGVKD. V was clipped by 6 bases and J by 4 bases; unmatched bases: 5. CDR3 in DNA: TGTGCCATCAGCGGGACAGGGGCCGGCTATGGCTACACCTTC. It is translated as CAISGTGAGYGYTF.

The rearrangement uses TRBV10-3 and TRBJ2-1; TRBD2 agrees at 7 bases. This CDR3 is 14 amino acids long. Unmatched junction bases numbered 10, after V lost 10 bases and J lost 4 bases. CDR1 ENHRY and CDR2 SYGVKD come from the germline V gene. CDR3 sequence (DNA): TGTGCCACCCAAGGTTGGGGGGGTTACAATGAGCAGTTCTTC. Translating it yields CATQGWGGYNEQFF.

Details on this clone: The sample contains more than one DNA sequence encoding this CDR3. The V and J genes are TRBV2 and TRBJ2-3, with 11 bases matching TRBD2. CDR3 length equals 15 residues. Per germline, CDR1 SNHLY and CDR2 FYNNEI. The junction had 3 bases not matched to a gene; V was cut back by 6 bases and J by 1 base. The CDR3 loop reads CASSLAGGRTDTQYF. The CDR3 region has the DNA TGTGCCAGCAGCCTAGCGGGGGGCCGCACAGATACGCAGTATTTT.

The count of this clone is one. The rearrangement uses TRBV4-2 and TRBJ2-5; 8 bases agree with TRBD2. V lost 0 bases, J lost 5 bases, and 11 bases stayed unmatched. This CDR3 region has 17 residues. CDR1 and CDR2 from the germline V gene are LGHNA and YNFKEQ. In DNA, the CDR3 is TGTGCCAGCAGCCAAGAGGAAAATAGCGGGGTTGGGGAGACCCAGTACTTC. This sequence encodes CASSQEENSGVGETQYF.

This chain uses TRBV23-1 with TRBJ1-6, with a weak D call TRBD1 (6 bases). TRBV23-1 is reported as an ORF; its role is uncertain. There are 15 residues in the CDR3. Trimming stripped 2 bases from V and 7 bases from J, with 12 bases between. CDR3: CASSQGGGPNSPLHF. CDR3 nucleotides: TGCGCCAGCAGTCAAGGCGGGGGCCCGAATTCACCCCTCCACTTT.

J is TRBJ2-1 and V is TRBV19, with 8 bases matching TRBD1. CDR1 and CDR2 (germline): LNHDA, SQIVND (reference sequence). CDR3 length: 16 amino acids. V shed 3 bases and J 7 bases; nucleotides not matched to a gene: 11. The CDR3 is CASSIIYVRTGNEQFF. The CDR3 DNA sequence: TGTGCCAGTAGTATTATATACGTCCGGACAGGGAATGAGCAGTTCTTC.

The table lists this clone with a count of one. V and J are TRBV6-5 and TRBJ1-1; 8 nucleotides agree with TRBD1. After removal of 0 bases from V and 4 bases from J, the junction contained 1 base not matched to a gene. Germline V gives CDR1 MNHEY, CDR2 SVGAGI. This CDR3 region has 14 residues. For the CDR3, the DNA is TGTGCCAGCAGTTACTCGACAGGGGCCACTGAAGCTTTCTTT. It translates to CASSYSTGATEAFF.

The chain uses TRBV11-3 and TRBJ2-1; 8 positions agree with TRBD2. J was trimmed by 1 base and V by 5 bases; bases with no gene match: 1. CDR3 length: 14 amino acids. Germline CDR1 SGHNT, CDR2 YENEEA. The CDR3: CASSRGGSYNEQFF. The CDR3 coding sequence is TGTGCCAGCAGCCGGGGGGGATCCTACAATGAGCAGTTCTTC.

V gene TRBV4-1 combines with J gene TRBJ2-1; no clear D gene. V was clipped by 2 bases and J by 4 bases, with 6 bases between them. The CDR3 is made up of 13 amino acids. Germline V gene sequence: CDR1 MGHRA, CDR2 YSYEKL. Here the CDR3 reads CASSQLLYNEQFF. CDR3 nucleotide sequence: TGCGCCAGCAGCCAACTTCTATACAATGAGCAGTTCTTC.

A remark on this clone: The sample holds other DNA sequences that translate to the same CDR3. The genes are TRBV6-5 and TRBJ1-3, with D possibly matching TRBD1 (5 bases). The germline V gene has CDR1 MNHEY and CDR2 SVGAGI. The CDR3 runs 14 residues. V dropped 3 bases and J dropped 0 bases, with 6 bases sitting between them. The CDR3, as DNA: TGTGCCAGCAGTTATCAGGGCTCTGGAAACACCATATATTTT. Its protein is CASSYQGSGNTIYF.

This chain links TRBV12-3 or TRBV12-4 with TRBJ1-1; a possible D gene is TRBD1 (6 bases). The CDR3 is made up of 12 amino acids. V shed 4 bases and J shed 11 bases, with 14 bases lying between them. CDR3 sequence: CASSWGGRGAFF. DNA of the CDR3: TGTGCCAGCAGTTGGGGGGGGCGCGGGGCTTTCTTT.

The CDR3 DNA reads as TGCGCCAGCAGCTTGGATTCGGCAGGCAGAGGCTACACCTTC. Its translation: CASSLDSAGRGYTF. This chain uses TRBV5-1 with TRBJ1-2; D gene unclear. Germline CDR1 SGHRS, CDR2 YFSETQ. CDR3 length: 14 amino acids. Between the trimmed V and J ends, which lost 0 bases and 8 bases, there was a span of 14 bases.

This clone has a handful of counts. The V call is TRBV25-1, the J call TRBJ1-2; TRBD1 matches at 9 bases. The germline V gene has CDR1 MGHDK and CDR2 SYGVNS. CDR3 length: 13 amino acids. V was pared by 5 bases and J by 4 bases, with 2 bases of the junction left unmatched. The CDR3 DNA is TGTGCCAGCAGTACGACAGGGGGCTATGGCTACACCTTC. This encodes CASSTTGGYGYTF.

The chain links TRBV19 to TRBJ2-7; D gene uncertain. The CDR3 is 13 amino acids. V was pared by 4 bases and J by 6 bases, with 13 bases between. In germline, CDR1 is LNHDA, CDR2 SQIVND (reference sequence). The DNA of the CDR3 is TGTGCCAGTAGTAGGGCCGAACGCGCCGAGCAGTACTTC. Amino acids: CASSRAERAEQYF.

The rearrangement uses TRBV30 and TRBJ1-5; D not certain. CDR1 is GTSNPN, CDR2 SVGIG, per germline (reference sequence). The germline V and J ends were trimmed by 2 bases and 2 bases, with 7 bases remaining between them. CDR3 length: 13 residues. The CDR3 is CAWSPNRNQPQHF. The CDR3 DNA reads TGTGCCTGGAGTCCTAATCGCAATCAGCCCCAGCATTTT.

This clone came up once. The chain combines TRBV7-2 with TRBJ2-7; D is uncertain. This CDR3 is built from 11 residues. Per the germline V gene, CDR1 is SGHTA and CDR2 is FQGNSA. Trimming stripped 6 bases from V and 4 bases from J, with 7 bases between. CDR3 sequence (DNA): TGTGCCAGCAGTTCAACTTACGAGCAGTACTTC. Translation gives CASSSTYEQYF.

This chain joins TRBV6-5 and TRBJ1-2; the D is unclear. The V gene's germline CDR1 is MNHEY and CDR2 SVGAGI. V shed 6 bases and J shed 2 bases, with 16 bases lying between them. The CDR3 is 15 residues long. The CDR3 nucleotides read TGTGCCAGCAGCCACCACACCCGGGAGAACTATGGCTACACCTTC. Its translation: CASSHHTRENYGYTF.

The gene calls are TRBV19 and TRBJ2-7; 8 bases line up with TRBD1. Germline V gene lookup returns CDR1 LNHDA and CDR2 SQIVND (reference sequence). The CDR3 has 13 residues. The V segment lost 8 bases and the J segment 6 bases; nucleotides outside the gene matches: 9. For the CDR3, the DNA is TGTGCCAGTCGCAACAGGGGGTCGGGCGAGCAGTACTTC. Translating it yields CASRNRGSGEQYF.

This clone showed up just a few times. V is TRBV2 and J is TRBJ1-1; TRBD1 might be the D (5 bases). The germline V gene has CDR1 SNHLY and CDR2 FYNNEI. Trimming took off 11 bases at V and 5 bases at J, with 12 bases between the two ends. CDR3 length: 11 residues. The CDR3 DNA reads TGTGCCTGCCTGGGGCGAACTGAAGCTTTCTTT. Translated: CACLGRTEAFF. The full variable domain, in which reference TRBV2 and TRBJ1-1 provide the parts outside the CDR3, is EPEVTQTPSHQVTQMGQEVILRCVPISNHLYFYWYRQILGQKVEFLVSFYNNEISEKSEIFDDQFSVERPDGSNFTLKIRSTKLEDSAMYFCACLGRTEAFFGQGTRLTVV.

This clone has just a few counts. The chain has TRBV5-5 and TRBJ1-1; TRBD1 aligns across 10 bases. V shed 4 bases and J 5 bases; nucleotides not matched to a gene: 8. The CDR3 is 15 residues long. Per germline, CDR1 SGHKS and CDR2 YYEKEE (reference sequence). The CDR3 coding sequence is TGTGCCAGCAGCCCTGGGACAGGGGTTCCAACTGAAGCTTTCTTT. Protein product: CASSPGTGVPTEAFF.

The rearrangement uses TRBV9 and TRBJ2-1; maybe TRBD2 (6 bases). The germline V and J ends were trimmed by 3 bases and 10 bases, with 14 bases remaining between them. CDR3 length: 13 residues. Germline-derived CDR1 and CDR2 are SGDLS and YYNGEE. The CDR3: CASSASERAEQFF. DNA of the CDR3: TGTGCCAGCAGCGCTTCCGAGCGGGCGGAGCAGTTCTTC.

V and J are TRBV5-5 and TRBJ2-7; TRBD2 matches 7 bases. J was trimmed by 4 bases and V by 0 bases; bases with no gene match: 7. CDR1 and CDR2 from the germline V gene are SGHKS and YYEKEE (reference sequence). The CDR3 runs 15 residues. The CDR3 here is CASSLEAGVFYEQYF. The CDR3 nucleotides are TGTGCCAGCAGCTTGGAGGCGGGGGTATTTTACGAGCAGTACTTC.

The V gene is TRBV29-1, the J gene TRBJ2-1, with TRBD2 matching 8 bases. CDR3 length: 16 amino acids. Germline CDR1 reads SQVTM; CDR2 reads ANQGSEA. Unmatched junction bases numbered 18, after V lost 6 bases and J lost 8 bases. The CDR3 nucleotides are TGCAGCGTGGACCCCATAGCGGGGATCGTTGTTCATGAGCAGTTCTTC. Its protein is CSVDPIAGIVVHEQFF.

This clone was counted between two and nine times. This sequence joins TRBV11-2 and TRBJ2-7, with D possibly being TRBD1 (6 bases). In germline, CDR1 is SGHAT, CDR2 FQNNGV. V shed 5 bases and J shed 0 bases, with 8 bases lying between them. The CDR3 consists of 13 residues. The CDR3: CASSEGVSYEQYF. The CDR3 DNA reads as TGTGCCAGCAGCGAGGGGGTCTCCTACGAGCAGTACTTC.

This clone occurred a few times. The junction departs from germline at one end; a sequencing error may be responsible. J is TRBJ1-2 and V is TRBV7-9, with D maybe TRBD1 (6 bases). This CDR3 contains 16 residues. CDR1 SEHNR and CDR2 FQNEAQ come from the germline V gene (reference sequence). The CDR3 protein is CASSLAQDSPNYGYTF. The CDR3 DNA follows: TGTGCCAGCAGCCTAGCCCAGGACAGCCCAAACTATGGCTACACCTTC.

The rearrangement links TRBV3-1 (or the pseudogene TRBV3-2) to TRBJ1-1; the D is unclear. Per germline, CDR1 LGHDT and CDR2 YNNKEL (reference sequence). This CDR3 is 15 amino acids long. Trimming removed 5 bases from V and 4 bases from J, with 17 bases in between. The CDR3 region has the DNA TGTGCCAGCAGCACTCTTCGGGGTTTGAGCACTGAAGCTTTCTTT. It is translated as CASSTLRGLSTEAFF.